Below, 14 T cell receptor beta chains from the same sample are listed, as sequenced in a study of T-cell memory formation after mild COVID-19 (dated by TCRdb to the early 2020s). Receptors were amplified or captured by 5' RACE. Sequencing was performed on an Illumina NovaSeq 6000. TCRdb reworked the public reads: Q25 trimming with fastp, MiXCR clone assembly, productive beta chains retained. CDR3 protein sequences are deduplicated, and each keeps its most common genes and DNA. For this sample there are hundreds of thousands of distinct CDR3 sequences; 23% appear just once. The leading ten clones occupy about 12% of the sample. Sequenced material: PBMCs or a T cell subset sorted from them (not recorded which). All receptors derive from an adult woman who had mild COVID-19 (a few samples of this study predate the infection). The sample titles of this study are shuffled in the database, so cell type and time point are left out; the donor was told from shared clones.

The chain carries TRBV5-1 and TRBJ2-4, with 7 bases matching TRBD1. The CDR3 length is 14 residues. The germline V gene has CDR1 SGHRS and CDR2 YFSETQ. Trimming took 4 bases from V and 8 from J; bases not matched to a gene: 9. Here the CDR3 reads CASSQGTAEDIQYF. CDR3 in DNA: TGCGCCAGCAGCCAAGGGACAGCGGAGGACATTCAGTACTTC.

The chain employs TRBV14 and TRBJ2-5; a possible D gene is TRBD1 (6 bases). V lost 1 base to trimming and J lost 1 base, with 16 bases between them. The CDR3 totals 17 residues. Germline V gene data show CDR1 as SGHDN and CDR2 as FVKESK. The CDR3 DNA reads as TGTGCCAGCAGCCAAGTAAGGCATCACAGGGTCCAAGAGACCCAGTACTTC. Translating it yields CASSQVRHHRVQETQYF.

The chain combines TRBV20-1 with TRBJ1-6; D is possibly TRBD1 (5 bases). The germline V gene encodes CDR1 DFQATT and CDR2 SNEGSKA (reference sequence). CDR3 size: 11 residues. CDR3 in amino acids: CTPVGDSPLHF. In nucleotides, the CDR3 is TGCACCCCGGTGGGGGATTCACCCCTCCACTTT.

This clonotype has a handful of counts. The CDR3 nucleotides read TGTGCCAGCAGTTACCTTCCGGGACAGGGAAACTACAATGAGCAGTTCTTC. Its translation is CASSYLPGQGNYNEQFF. The chain joins TRBV6-2 or TRBV6-3 to TRBJ2-1; 9 bases are a match to TRBD1. Trimming removed 2 bases from V and 3 bases from J; junction bases left unmatched: 8. Germline CDR1 is MNHEY and CDR2 is SVGEGT. This CDR3 is 17 amino acids long.

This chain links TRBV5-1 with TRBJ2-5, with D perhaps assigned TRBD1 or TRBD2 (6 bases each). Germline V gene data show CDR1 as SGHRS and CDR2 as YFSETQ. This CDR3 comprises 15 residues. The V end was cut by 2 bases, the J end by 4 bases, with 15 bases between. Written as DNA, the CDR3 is TGCGCCAGCAGCTTAAACGGGAGAGGGGGAGAGACCCAGTACTTC. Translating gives CASSLNGRGGETQYF.

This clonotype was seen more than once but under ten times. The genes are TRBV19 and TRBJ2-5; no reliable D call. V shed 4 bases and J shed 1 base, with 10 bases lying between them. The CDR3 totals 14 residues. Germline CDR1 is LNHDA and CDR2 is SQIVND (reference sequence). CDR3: CASSSQMGQETQYF. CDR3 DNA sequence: TGTGCCAGTAGTAGTCAGATGGGCCAAGAGACCCAGTACTTC. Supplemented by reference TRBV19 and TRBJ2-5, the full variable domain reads DGGITQSPKYLFRKEGQNVTLSCEQNLNHDAMYWYRQDPGQGLRLIYYSQIVNDFQKGDIAEGYSVSREKKESFPLTVTSAQKNPTAFYLCASSSQMGQETQYFGPGTRLLVL.

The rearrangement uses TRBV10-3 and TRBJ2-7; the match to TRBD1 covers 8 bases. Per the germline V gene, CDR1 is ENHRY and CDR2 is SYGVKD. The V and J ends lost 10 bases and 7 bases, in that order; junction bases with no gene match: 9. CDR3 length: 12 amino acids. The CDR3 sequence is CATGTGSWEQYF. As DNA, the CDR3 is TGTGCCACCGGGACAGGCTCTTGGGAGCAGTACTTC.

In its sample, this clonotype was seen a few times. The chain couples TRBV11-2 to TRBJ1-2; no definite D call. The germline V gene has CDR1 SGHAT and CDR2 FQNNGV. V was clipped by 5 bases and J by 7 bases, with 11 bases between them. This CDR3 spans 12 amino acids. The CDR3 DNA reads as TGTGCCAGCAGCCCCGCATCACCTGGCTACACCTTC. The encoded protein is CASSPASPGYTF.

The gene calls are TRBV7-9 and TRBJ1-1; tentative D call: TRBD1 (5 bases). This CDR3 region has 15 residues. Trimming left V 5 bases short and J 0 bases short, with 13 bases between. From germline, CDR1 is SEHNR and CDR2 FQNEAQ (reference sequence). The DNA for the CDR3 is TGTGCCAGCAGCCCTCAGGGACCTATGAACACTGAAGCTTTCTTT. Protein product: CASSPQGPMNTEAFF.

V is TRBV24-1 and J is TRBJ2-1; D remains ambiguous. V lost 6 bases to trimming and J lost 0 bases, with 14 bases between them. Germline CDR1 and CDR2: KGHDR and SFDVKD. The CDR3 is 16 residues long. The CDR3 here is CATSPHGGLSYNEQFF. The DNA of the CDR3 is TGTGCCACCAGTCCCCATGGCGGCCTCTCCTACAATGAGCAGTTCTTC.

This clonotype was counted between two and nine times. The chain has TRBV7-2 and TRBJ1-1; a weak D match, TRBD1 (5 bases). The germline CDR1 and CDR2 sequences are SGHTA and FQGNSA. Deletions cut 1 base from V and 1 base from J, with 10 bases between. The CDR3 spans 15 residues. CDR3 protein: CASSLDAGTNTEAFF. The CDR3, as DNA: TGTGCCAGCAGCTTAGACGCCGGGACGAACACTGAAGCTTTCTTT.

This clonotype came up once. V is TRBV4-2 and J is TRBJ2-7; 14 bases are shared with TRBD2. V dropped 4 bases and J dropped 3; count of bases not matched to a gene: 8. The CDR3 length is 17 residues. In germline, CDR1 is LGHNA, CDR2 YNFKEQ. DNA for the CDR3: TGTGCCAGCAGCCCACTAGGGACTAGCGGGAGAAGCTACGAGCAGTACTTC. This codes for CASSPLGTSGRSYEQYF.

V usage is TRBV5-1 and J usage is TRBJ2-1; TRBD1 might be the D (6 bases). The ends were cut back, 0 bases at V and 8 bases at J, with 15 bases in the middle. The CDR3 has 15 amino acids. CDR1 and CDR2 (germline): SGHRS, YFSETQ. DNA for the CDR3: TGCGCCAGCAGCTTGGCCGGCCAGGGGCCCGATGAGCAGTTCTTC. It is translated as CASSLAGQGPDEQFF.

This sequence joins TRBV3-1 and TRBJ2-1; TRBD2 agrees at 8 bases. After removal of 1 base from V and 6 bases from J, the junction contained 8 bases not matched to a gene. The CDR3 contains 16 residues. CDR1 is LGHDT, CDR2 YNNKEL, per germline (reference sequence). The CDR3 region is CASSQGGSGNLNEQFF. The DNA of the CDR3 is TGTGCCAGCAGCCAAGGTGGTAGCGGGAACCTCAATGAGCAGTTCTTC.